This T cell receptor (beta chain) was sequenced for a study of CD8 T cells in Susac syndrome. RNA was extracted with the RNeasy kit, and a quantity of roughly 0.45 to 1 ug was reverse transcribed using random hexamers. Across 54 Vbeta and 13 Jbeta, TCR beta CDR3 was amplified with immunoSEQ multiplex PCR. TCRdb fed the immunoSEQ multiplex PCR reads into MiXCR, producing one record per CDR3 protein. Among more than 200,000 distinct CDR3 sequences, about 94% were seen once, and the ten largest hold 0.06% to 0.08%. The T cells that were sequenced for TCR beta were CD8+ and CD4+ cells from blood. V gave up 6 bases and J gave up 8 bases, with 12 bases separating them. The CDR3 length is 12 residues. CDR1 is KGHDR and CDR2 is SFDVKD in the germline V gene.

The clonotype was recovered from a human donor with multiple sclerosis. The sample comprised CD4+ T cells from PBMCs. This sequence joins TRBV24-1 and TRBJ1-2; D ambiguous. The CDR3 nucleotides are TGTGCCACCAGTCCAGGCAACCGGGGCTACACCTTC. Translating gives CATSPGNRGYTF.